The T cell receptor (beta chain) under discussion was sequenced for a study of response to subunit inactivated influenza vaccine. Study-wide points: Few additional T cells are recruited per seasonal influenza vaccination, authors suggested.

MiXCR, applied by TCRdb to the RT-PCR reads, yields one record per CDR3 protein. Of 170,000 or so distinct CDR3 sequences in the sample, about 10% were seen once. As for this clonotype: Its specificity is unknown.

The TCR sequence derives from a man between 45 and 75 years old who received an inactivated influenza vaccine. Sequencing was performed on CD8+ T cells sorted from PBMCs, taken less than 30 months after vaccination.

The CDR3 protein is CASSLAVGRTDTQYF. CDR3 nucleotides: TGTGCCAGCAGCTTAGCGGTGGGACGCACAGATACGCAGTATTTT. The rearrangement links TRBV13 to TRBJ2-3; D is perhaps TRBD1 or TRBD2 (5 bases each). CDR1 is PRHDT and CDR2 is FYEKMQ in the germline V gene (reference sequence). This CDR3 is built from 15 residues. Trimming took off 1 base at V and 1 base at J, with 9 bases between the two ends.